This entry lists 25 T cell receptor beta chains sequenced from one sample in a study of T cell responses to AZD1222 COVID-19 vaccine. Sequenced by immunoSEQ multiplex PCR; TCRdb stores in-frame clones only, minus some. The sample shows approximately 150,000 clones, about 92% of them seen only once. The material sequenced was peripheral blood, taken 28 days after the second AZD1222 dose. These receptors came from an adult who received the AZD1222 COVID-19 vaccine.

CDR3 residues: CASSRRRLTGPYEQYF. CDR3 nucleotide sequence: TGTGCCAGCAGCCGAAGAAGACTGACAGGACCCTACGAGCAGTACTTC. V is TRBV7-8 and J is TRBJ2-7; TRBD1 might be the D (6 bases). This CDR3 spans 16 amino acids. Trimming took 5 bases from V and 2 from J, leaving 19 bases between them. Germline V gene sequence: CDR1 SGHVS, CDR2 FQNEAQ.

CDR3 in amino acids: CASSLAVGLGSGELFF. CDR3 nucleotide sequence: TGTGCCAGCAGCTTAGCCGTGGGACTAGGGTCCGGGGAGCTGTTTTTT. The chain joins TRBV11-3 to TRBJ2-2; 8 bases line up with TRBD2. The CDR3 contains 16 residues. With 1 base clipped from V and 6 bases from J, the junction kept 7 bases outside the gene matches. CDR1 is SGHNT, CDR2 YENEEA, per germline. Together with reference TRBV11-3 and TRBJ2-2, the CDR3 gives the full variable domain: EAGVVQSPRYKIIEKKQPVAFWCNPISGHNTLYWYLQNLGQGPELLIRYENEEAVDDSQLPKDRFSAERLKGVDSTLKIQPAELGDSAVYLCASSLAVGLGSGELFFGEGSRLTVL.

This chain links TRBV7-9 with TRBJ1-5; D call uncertain. Germline lookup yields CDR1 SEHNR and CDR2 FQNEAQ (reference sequence). Trimming pared 5 bases from V and 0 bases from J, leaving 11 bases between. This CDR3 is built from 15 residues. CDR3 nucleotide sequence: TGTGCCAGCAGCCCCCTCCGCCGTAGCAATCAGCCCCAGCATTTT. This gives the protein CASSPLRRSNQPQHF.

The gene calls are TRBV5-1 and TRBJ2-7; D call uncertain. Germline assignment: CDR1 SGHRS and CDR2 YFSETQ. The CDR3 has 13 residues. Trimming pared 0 bases from V and 4 bases from J, leaving 8 bases between. CDR3 loop: CASSLVSQYEQYF. The CDR3 nucleotides read TGCGCCAGCAGCTTGGTTTCCCAGTACGAGCAGTACTTC.

This chain joins TRBV5-6 and TRBJ2-5; 7 nucleotides match TRBD2. Per germline, CDR1 SGHDT and CDR2 YYEEEE. V shed 4 bases, J shed 1 base, and the junction held 13 bases outside the gene matches. The CDR3 runs 17 residues. The CDR3 nucleotides are TGTGCCAGCAGCCCCCAGGCGGCGGGAGCCAGCCAAGAGACCCAGTACTTC. Translation gives CASSPQAAGASQETQYF.

The gene calls are TRBV18 and TRBJ2-2; D ambiguous. Per germline, CDR1 KGHSH and CDR2 LQKENI. Trimming took off 0 bases at V and 0 bases at J, with 8 bases between the two ends. CDR3 length equals 16 residues. In DNA form, the CDR3 reads TGTGCCAGCTCACCACCCTCTACGGCGAACACCGGGGAGCTGTTTTTT. Its translation: CASSPPSTANTGELFF.

The genes are TRBV7-2 and TRBJ1-5; D not resolved. V was trimmed by 4 bases and J by 0 bases, leaving 4 bases between them. The CDR3 loop spans 13 amino acids. Per the germline V gene, CDR1 is SGHTA and CDR2 is FQGNSA. The CDR3 is CASSYNSNQPQHF. The CDR3 nucleotides read TGTGCCAGCAGCTATAATAGCAATCAGCCCCAGCATTTT. Looking up the rest from reference TRBV7-2 and TRBJ1-5 gives the full variable domain: GAGVSQSPSNKVTEKGKDVELRCDPISGHTALYWYRQSLGQGLEFLIYFQGNSAPDKSGLPSDRFSAERTGGSVSTLTIQRTQQEDSAVYLCASSYNSNQPQHFGDGTRLSIL.

Only one count was recorded for this clone. The CDR3 spells CATSDTPSAGEYNEQFF. The DNA of the CDR3 is TGTGCCACCAGTGACACGCCGTCCGCAGGGGAGTACAATGAGCAGTTCTTC. The V and J genes are TRBV24-1 and TRBJ2-1, with TRBD1 as a possible D gene (6 bases). This CDR3 comprises 17 residues. V lost 4 bases and J 4 bases, leaving 19 bases between the germline ends. Germline assignment: CDR1 KGHDR and CDR2 SFDVKD.

The V call is TRBV5-1, the J call TRBJ2-5; D not resolved. The CDR3 totals 13 residues. Germline assignment: CDR1 SGHRS and CDR2 YFSETQ. Trimming stripped 4 bases from V and 2 bases from J, with 9 bases between. The CDR3: CASSRIYQETQYF. Here the CDR3 DNA reads TGCGCCAGCAGCCGAATCTATCAAGAGACCCAGTACTTC.

A single count supports this clone. The gene calls are TRBV2 and TRBJ2-1; the match to TRBD1 covers 7 bases. V dropped 4 bases and J dropped 9; count of bases not matched to a gene: 12. Germline V gene data show CDR1 as SNHLY and CDR2 as FYNNEI. The CDR3 is made up of 15 amino acids. CDR3 bases: TGTGCCAGCAGTGCAAACGACAGGGTATCAGCTGAGCAGTTCTTC. Its protein is CASSANDRVSAEQFF.

V gene TRBV10-2 combines with J gene TRBJ2-7, with no clear D. V lost 8 bases and J 6 bases, leaving 8 bases between the germline ends. Germline-derived CDR1 and CDR2 are WSHSY and SAAADI. The CDR3 runs to 10 residues. In DNA, the CDR3 is TGCGCCAGCGGCAGTTCCGAGCAGTACTTC. Translated, it gives CASGSSEQYF.

The chain employs TRBV24-1 and TRBJ2-2; D possibly corresponds to TRBD2 (6 bases). The germline V gene encodes CDR1 KGHDR and CDR2 SFDVKD. The length of the CDR3 is 17 residues. Trimming left V 7 bases short and J 0 bases short, with 17 bases between. CDR3 nucleotides: TGTGCCACCAGGGGAGAAGCCGGCGGGGCGAACACCGGGGAGCTGTTTTTT. This translates into CATRGEAGGANTGELFF.

V is TRBV28 and J is TRBJ1-6; D is uncertain. The CDR3 has 11 residues. Germline V lookup: CDR1 MDHEN, CDR2 SYDVKM. The V gene lost 6 bases and the J gene lost 7 bases, with 4 bases spanning the gap. CDR3 nucleotide sequence: TGTGCCAGCAGCGAGAATTCACCCCTCCACTTT. It specifies CASSENSPLHF.

The chain carries TRBV27 and TRBJ2-5; TRBD2 matches at 9 bases. Germline values: CDR1 MNHEY, CDR2 SMNVEV (reference sequence). The CDR3 contains 14 residues. With V trimmed by 5 bases and J by 3 bases, 4 bases remained unmatched. For the CDR3, the DNA is TGTGCCAGCAGTCAAGTAGCGGGAGAAGAGACCCAGTACTTC. Protein: CASSQVAGEETQYF.

The rearrangement links TRBV28 to TRBJ2-5; no clear D. The CDR3 consists of 14 residues. In germline, CDR1 is MDHEN, CDR2 SYDVKM. Trimming removed 6 bases at V and 0 bases at J, with 11 bases between. The CDR3 here is CASSPPPYQETQYF. CDR3 nucleotide sequence: TGTGCCAGCAGCCCTCCCCCGTACCAAGAGACCCAGTACTTC.

The CDR3 sequence: CASSTGKGYNEQFF. The CDR3 DNA follows: TGTGCCAGCAGTACGGGAAAAGGGTACAATGAGCAGTTCTTC. The chain employs TRBV28 and TRBJ2-1; a possible D gene is TRBD2 (5 bases). V gave up 5 bases and J gave up 4 bases, with 12 bases separating them. There are 14 residues in the CDR3. CDR1 and CDR2 (germline): MDHEN, SYDVKM. The full variable domain, completed using reference TRBV28 and TRBJ2-1, is DVKVTQSSRYLVKRTGEKVFLECVQDMDHENMFWYRQDPGLGLRLIYFSYDVKMKEKGDIPEGYSVSREKKERFSLILESASTNQTSMYLCASSTGKGYNEQFFGPGTRLTVL.

The CDR3 bases are TGTGCCAGCAGCCGGGACACCTATAACTATGGCTACACCTTC. Translating it yields CASSRDTYNYGYTF. This sequence joins TRBV6-2 or TRBV6-3 and TRBJ1-2; tentative D call: TRBD1 (6 bases). The V gene's germline CDR1 is MNHEY and CDR2 SVGEGT. The length of the CDR3 is 14 residues. Trimming stripped 6 bases from V and 1 base from J, with 12 bases between.

This rearrangement joins TRBV19 to TRBJ2-2; no reliable D call. CDR1 LNHDA and CDR2 SQIVND come from the germline V gene (reference sequence). Trimming shortened V by 4 bases and J by 1 base, and 7 bases separated the two germline ends. This CDR3 region has 14 residues. The CDR3 reads CASSKGRNTGELFF. CDR3 DNA: TGTGCCAGTAGTAAGGGCAGGAACACCGGGGAGCTGTTTTTT. Together with reference TRBV19 and TRBJ2-2, the CDR3 gives the full variable domain: DGGITQSPKYLFRKEGQNVTLSCEQNLNHDAMYWYRQDPGQGLRLIYYSQIVNDFQKGDIAEGYSVSREKKESFPLTVTSAQKNPTAFYLCASSKGRNTGELFFGEGSRLTVL.

The chain is built from TRBV6-8 and TRBJ1-5, with D perhaps matching TRBD1 (5 bases). The length of the CDR3 is 19 residues. Germline assignment: CDR1 MNHGY and CDR2 SAAAGT. Between the trimmed V and J ends, which lost 5 bases and 0 bases, there was a span of 23 bases. This chain's CDR3 is CASSKSGPPQNYSNQPQHF. The CDR3 nucleotides read TGTGCCAGCAGTAAATCGGGGCCTCCGCAGAACTATAGCAATCAGCCCCAGCATTTT.

The table lists this clone with a count of one. The chain has TRBV9 and TRBJ2-1; 10 nucleotides match TRBD2. The CDR3 runs to 16 residues. Germline V gene sequence: CDR1 SGDLS, CDR2 YYNGEE. V lost 0 bases, J lost 5 bases, and 5 bases stayed unmatched. The CDR3 protein is CASSVGVLAGDNEQFF. CDR3 DNA: TGTGCCAGCAGCGTAGGGGTTCTAGCGGGAGACAATGAGCAGTTCTTC.

The chain has TRBV18 and TRBJ2-7; unclear D gene. This CDR3 spans 13 amino acids. The germline gives CDR1 KGHSH, CDR2 LQKENI. V was clipped by 2 bases and J by 3 bases, with 8 bases between them. The chain's CDR3 is CASSPRDDYEQYF. The DNA for the CDR3 is TGTGCCAGCTCACCAAGGGATGACTACGAGCAGTACTTC.

This rearrangement joins TRBV4-1 to TRBJ1-3; D perhaps matches TRBD1 (6 bases). Trimming stripped 4 bases from V and 0 bases from J, with 13 bases between. CDR1 is MGHRA, CDR2 YSYEKL, per germline. The CDR3 is 16 amino acids. The CDR3 DNA is TGCGCCAGCAGCCCGAAGGGGGGCAGCTCTGGAAACACCATATATTTT. Residues: CASSPKGGSSGNTIYF.

The chain uses TRBV9 and TRBJ1-2; D perhaps matches TRBD1 (5 bases). V was trimmed by 3 bases and J by 4 bases, leaving 10 bases between them. Germline V gene sequence: CDR1 SGDLS, CDR2 YYNGEE. The CDR3 has 13 residues. As DNA, the CDR3 is TGTGCCAGCAGCGCCGGGACTCCCTATGGCTACACCTTC. As protein: CASSAGTPYGYTF.

CDR3 sequence (DNA): TGTGCCTCAAACACTAGAGCTAACTATGGCTACACCTTC. Its protein product is CASNTRANYGYTF. The genes are TRBV30 and TRBJ1-2; D unclear. Germline CDR1 GTSNPN, CDR2 SVGIG (reference sequence). The CDR3 totals 13 residues. Trimming stripped 7 bases from V and 0 bases from J, with 12 bases between.

The chain has TRBV7-2 and TRBJ2-2, with 9 nucleotides matching TRBD2. The CDR3 consists of 17 residues. The V and J ends lost 5 bases and 5 bases, in that order; junction bases with no gene match: 12. The germline V gene has CDR1 SGHTA and CDR2 FQGNSA. CDR3 sequence: CASSHFWGAGGTGELFF. The DNA of the CDR3 is TGTGCCAGCAGCCATTTCTGGGGAGCGGGGGGAACCGGGGAGCTGTTTTTT.